This TCR beta chain was observed in a study of Ad26.COV2.S vaccination and SARS-CoV-2 variants. Study summary: Dosing was one shot or two shots 56 days apart.

Clones were read by immunoSEQ multiplex PCR, and TCRdb kept only the in-frame ones, dropping some. The table lists some 640,000 clones, 80% to 90% of them singletons. Treatment described: some 20 received Ad26.COV2.S at low or high dose, single or two shots; about 5 received placebo; per-sample allocation not given. The samples were gathered on day 63 after the first injection of vaccine or placebo. CDR1 is LNHDA, CDR2 SQIVND, per germline (reference sequence). Trimming took 8 bases from V and 8 from J; bases not matched to a gene: 7. CDR3 length: 14 amino acids. Findings and caveats of the study: Analyses that measured TCR breadth and depth may have underestimated total T cell responses. Vaccinees reportedly had broad spike-specific CD8+ and CD4+ T cell responses.

For this clone: Its antigen remains unknown.

The sequence was collected from a person between 18 and 65 years old who received the Ad26.COV2.S COVID-19 vaccine or a placebo. This specimen was peripheral blood, taken in a trial of Ad26.COV2.S vaccine versus placebo. The chain employs TRBV19 and TRBJ1-6; 9 bases are shared with TRBD1. This CDR3 reads CASSRDRVDSPLHF. CDR3 nucleotide sequence: TGTGCCAGTTCAAGGGACAGGGTGGATTCACCCCTCCACTTT.